Sequencing of this TCR beta chain was carried out in a study of blood T cell repertoires in COVID-19. For the study at large: COVID-19 samples collected from the United States, Italy and Spain covered acute and convalescent phases. Sample material is recorded as cDNA or gDNA derived from T cells, B-cell-depleted T cells, or PBMCs.

The CDR3 runs to 14 residues. V was clipped by 5 bases and J by 1 base; unmatched bases: 4. Germline CDR1 reads MNHEY; CDR2 reads SMNVEV (reference sequence). Original data processing: Nucleated cell number was recorded as an estimate derived from reference gene primer amplification. Profiling relied on immunoSEQ multiplex PCR, and the TCRdb table lists in-frame clones only, not all of them. V, J and clone size reflect that table, while D and trimming were determined from the DNA. The sample includes about 190,000 clones, roughly 80% of them seen just once. The sequencing sample was made of peripheral blood. This sequence originates from a woman between 40 and 55 years old with acute or convalescent COVID-19. The rearrangement links TRBV27 to TRBJ1-1, with 7 bases identical to TRBD1. The CDR3 nucleotides are TGTGCCAGCAGTCCCGGGACAGCGAACACTGAAGCTTTCTTT. It encodes CASSPGTANTEAFF.